This T cell receptor (beta chain) was sequenced for a study of T-cell memory formation after mild COVID-19. Across the study: For the most part, TCR clusters were specific to one donor.

This clonotype has just a few counts. Its specificity is not known. The study, taken as a whole, reports: Day 15 to 85 contractors were CD4/CD8 balanced; later expanders leaned CD4+. Cross-reactive memory seemingly joined, as some responding clones were found in pre-infection memory.

UMIs and sample barcodes were carried by the TCR alpha and TCR beta cDNA libraries that 5'RACE produced using constant-segment primers. TCRdb passed the 5' RACE reads through MiXCR, listing each CDR3 protein once. The data contain some 180,000 distinct CDR3 sequences, around 20% of them singletons. The CDR3 contains 13 residues. V trimming: 6 bases; J trimming: 5 bases; junction bases outside the gene matches: 8. The germline V gene has CDR1 DFQATT and CDR2 SNEGSKA (reference sequence). This chain links TRBV20-1 with TRBJ2-5, with 8 bases aligning to TRBD2. This clonotype was sampled from a man aged 18 to 30 who had mild COVID-19 (a few samples of this study predate the infection). Cell type and time point are not known. Sequencing was carried out using PBMCs or a T cell subset sorted from them (not recorded which). Here the CDR3 reads CSAVRTSLETQYF. The CDR3, as DNA: TGCAGTGCCGTGCGGACTAGCCTTGAGACCCAGTACTTC.